This T cell receptor beta chain appears in the sequencing data of a study of T-cell memory formation after mild COVID-19 (dated by TCRdb to the early 2020s). For context, the study as a whole: Most TCR sequence clusters were specific to one of the two donors. T-cell clones expanding and contracting after mild COVID-19 in two donors were tracked by longitudinal TCRalpha and TCRbeta repertoire sequencing. Two young, previously healthy adult volunteers, one female and one male, were included in the cohort.

TCRdb shows the sequencer as Illumina NovaSeq 6000. TCRalpha and TCRbeta cDNA libraries were constructed by 5'RACE with constant-segment primers, with sample barcodes and unique molecular identifiers being introduced. Trizol reagent was used to extract RNA from every sample. Libraries were amplified in two PCR steps, with a second sample barcode and Illumina TruSeq adapters added in the second step. Sequencing of libraries was performed on an Illumina NovaSeq with 2 x 150 bp paired-end reads. The original methods were these. The reads were demultiplexed and collapsed into UMI-guided consensus sequences using migec v1.2.7. Using mixcr v2.1.11, UMI consensuses were aligned to TRA and TRB V and J templates and then assembled into clonotypes. Clonotypes were classified as expanded or contracted when called significant by both edgeR and NoisET, with noise models trained on biological replicates. For edgeR calls, the cutoffs were a false discovery rate-adjusted p below 0.01 and a log2 fold-change threshold of 1. As an exploratory analysis of dynamics, max-normalized trajectories of the 1000 most abundant clonotypes were examined with PCA combined with hierarchical clustering. Each responding clone was given a CD4 or CD8 phenotype based on the CD4+ and CD8+ repertoires, which had been sequenced separately. TCRdb ran its own pipeline on the public reads, namely fastp trimming at Q25 and MiXCR clone calling, and kept in-frame beta chains. Each CDR3 protein gets just one entry, which takes the most common genes and DNA from the rows behind it. The V and J calls follow TCRdb's processing rather than the paper's. The sample table shows 470,000 or so distinct CDR3 sequences, and around 18% are seen once. The biggest ten clones account for around 8.4% of the sample.

Points the paper makes about the study in general: Clones that contracted from day 15 to 85 showed balanced CD4/CD8 phenotypes, whereas a second wave of clones that expanded from day 15 to 37 leaned towards CD4+. Contracting CD4+ clones turned up mainly in the CM and EM memory subsets, whereas EMRA was where CD8+ clones were enriched. The study included only a couple of mild cases, and larger cohorts that include severe cases with pre-infection samples were judged to be necessary. Some responding clones were detected in pre-infection memory, suggesting pre-existing cross-reactive memory T cells joined the SARS-CoV-2 response. Whether the second-wave clones peaking on day 37 were SARS-CoV-2 specific was not confirmed.

Ficoll-Paque density gradient centrifugation was used to isolate PBMCs. Turning to this clonotype: The clone's antigen remains unknown. Within one base of it there is no much larger clone, and no base qualities were kept.

CDR1 SGHTA and CDR2 FQGNSA were looked up in the germline V gene. V is pared back by 2 bases and J by 7 bases, with 15 bases lying between the germline termini. The CDR3 runs 15 residues from the cysteine to the phenylalanine. Of all the DNA, just the CDR3 is kept, 45 bases in frame from base 1. The specimen sequenced was PBMCs or a T cell subset sorted from them (not recorded which). The chain couples TRBV7-2 to TRBJ1-5; the best D guess is TRBD1, with 6 bases matching. This receptor was taken from an adult woman who had mild COVID-19 (a few samples of this study predate the infection). The sample titles of this study are shuffled in the database, so cell type and time point are left out; the donor was told from shared clones. The nucleotides are TGTGCCAGCAGCTTACAGCCAACACAGGGACAGCCCCAGCATTTT. The translation is CASSLQPTQGQPQHF.